The rows below give T cell receptor beta chains drawn from one sample of a study of blood T cells in healthy people across ages. TCRdb redid the calling of the 5' RACE reads with MiXCR, one entry per CDR3 protein. The data contain 800,000 to 1,300,000 distinct CDR3 sequences, around 25% of them seen just once; the ten biggest clones take up about 0.69%. These same data were also listed under a study on T cells of mothers and their children.

The source material was blood. These receptors came from a girl aged 2 to 10 in good health. The CDR3 runs from the conserved cysteine through the conserved F or W. A D gene is named only where the DNA matches it firmly. A clone size is listed for some rows: how often the clone was seen (once, few, many), or a class if it is expanded.

J gene: TRBJ2-1; D gene: NA; clone size: few; V gene: TRBV25-1; CDR3 protein: CASSDSRRSYNEQFF; CDR3 DNA: TGTGCCAGCAGTGACTCCCGAAGGTCCTACAATGAGCAGTTCTTC
J gene: TRBJ2-1; D gene: TRBD2; clone size: few; V gene: TRBV20-1; CDR3 protein: CSADSGTYNEQFF; CDR3 DNA: TGCAGTGCTGATAGCGGGACCTACAATGAGCAGTTCTTC
J gene: TRBJ2-5; D gene: TRBD2; clone size: NA; V gene: TRBV7-2; CDR3 protein: CASSRRGGPPETQYF; CDR3 DNA: TGTGCCAGCAGTAGGCGGGGGGGCCCCCCAGAGACCCAGTACTTC
J gene: TRBJ2-3; D gene: NA; clone size: few; V gene: TRBV10-3; CDR3 protein: CAAGAGDTDTQYF; CDR3 DNA: TGTGCCGCCGGGGCAGGGGACACAGATACGCAGTATTTT
J gene: TRBJ2-7; D gene: NA; clone size: NA; V gene: TRBV20-1; CDR3 protein: CSVKDRNPYEQYF; CDR3 DNA: TGCAGTGTAAAGGACCGGAACCCTTACGAGCAGTACTTC
J gene: TRBJ2-2; D gene: TRBD2; clone size: NA; V gene: TRBV4-3; CDR3 protein: CASSQGPAGDYGELFF; CDR3 DNA: TGCGCCAGCAGCCAAGGGCCAGCGGGGGATTACGGGGAGCTGTTTTTT
J gene: TRBJ2-7; D gene: NA; clone size: NA; V gene: TRBV3-1; CDR3 protein: CASTPGTASYEQYF; CDR3 DNA: TGTGCCAGCACCCCCGGGACTGCATCCTACGAGCAGTACTTC
J gene: TRBJ2-5; D gene: NA; clone size: few; V gene: TRBV5-6; CDR3 protein: CASSFAVEETQYF; CDR3 DNA: TGTGCCAGCAGCTTTGCGGTTGAAGAGACCCAGTACTTC
J gene: TRBJ2-7; D gene: TRBD2; clone size: few; V gene: TRBV7-3; CDR3 protein: CASSFKLAGAEQYF; CDR3 DNA: TGTGCCAGCAGCTTTAAACTAGCGGGAGCCGAGCAGTACTTC
J gene: TRBJ1-1; D gene: NA; clone size: once; V gene: TRBV7-2; CDR3 protein: CASSLTSGRTEAFF; CDR3 DNA: TGTGCCAGCAGCCTAACCAGCGGGAGAACTGAAGCTTTCTTT
J gene: TRBJ2-7; D gene: TRBD2; clone size: NA; V gene: TRBV4-2; CDR3 protein: CASSQTSGGGNEQYF; CDR3 DNA: TGTGCCAGCAGCCAGACTAGCGGGGGAGGTAACGAGCAGTACTTC